This T cell receptor beta chain emerged from a study of OX40 agonist ivuxolimab in advanced cancers. As for the study more broadly: The costimulatory receptor OX40 (CD134) was targeted by ivuxolimab, a fully human IgG2 agonistic monoclonal antibody. Patients were allowed to have had prior anti-PD-1, anti-PD-L1 or anti-CTLA-4 therapy, and 40% to 45% of the dose-escalation patients had been treated with checkpoint inhibitors. A male proportion of about 79% and a mean age of roughly 58 years, ranging from 23 to 79, were recorded for the dose-escalation cohort. The paper describes the monotherapy dose-escalation part (N of about 52 patients) of the phase I trial of ivuxolimab. Intravenous ivuxolimab was administered to patients every 2 weeks at six dose levels: 0.01, 0.1, 0.3, 1.5, 3 and 10 mg/kg. Of the roughly 51 dose-escalation patients, hepatocellular carcinoma was present in about 20, melanoma in approximately 15, renal cell carcinoma in 9 and head and neck cancer in 9. The purpose of peripheral TCRbeta sequencing was to test whether ivuxolimab changed TCR sequence diversity and led to clonal T-cell expansion. Partial responses occurred in three dose-escalation patients, of whom one had hepatocellular carcinoma and two had cutaneous melanoma. Study-wide conclusions, independent of this receptor: After ivuxolimab, expanded clones were on average more numerous among CD8+ T cells than among CD4+ T cells. The antigen specificity of the peripheral T cells that underwent clonal expansion was not determined. At doses from 0.1 to 3.0 mg/kg, clonal expansion was seen in both CD4+ and CD8+ blood T cells between baseline and week 6. Low levels of normalized T-cell clonal expansion were also seen in some patients who did not respond. In the 0.1-3.0 mg/kg groups, partial responders had among the lowest normalized peripheral clonal expansion, particularly in CD8+ T cells.

Patients with autoimmune disease history or receiving systemic immunosuppression were excluded from the trial. Peripheral blood for TCR sequencing was drawn from every dose cohort at baseline, at cycle 4 day 1 and at cycle 7 day 1. The samples were drawn from a first-in-human, open-label, multicenter phase I dose-escalation trial of ivuxolimab. The trial enrolled adults with locally advanced or metastatic head and neck squamous cell, hepatocellular, melanoma or renal cell carcinoma. Before TCR sequencing, CD4+ T cells and CD8+ T cells from peripheral blood were sorted into separate populations. Remarks on this clone: Its antigen is unknown. No base-level quality is on record; no much larger clone is a single base apart.

Genomic DNA was isolated from the sorted cells so that the TCRbeta CDR3 region could be sequenced. TCRbeta CDR3 regions were sequenced using the immunoSEQ Assay. Held by TCRdb, this immuneACCESS table contains in-frame sequences only and omits some clones. Under half of the omission traces to an unresolved V gene where checked; the cause of the rest is unknown. Recorded for this sample are fewer than 90,000 clones; about 85% of them occurred a single time. The ten largest account for nearly 8% of the sample. The TCR was taken from an adult with an advanced solid tumor such as melanoma, head and neck, liver or kidney cancer. Material: CD4+ or CD8+ T cells sorted from blood, obtained in a trial of the OX40 agonist ivuxolimab.

The DNA sequence follows: TGTGCCAGCAGCTTACAGTATAATTCACCCCTCCACTTT. The resulting protein is CASSLQYNSPLHF. The chain joins TRBV7-6 to TRBJ1-6; the D gene is not confidently resolved. Including the terminal cysteine and phenylalanine, the CDR3 comprises 13 residues. The entry retains the CDR3 DNA only, 39 bases that are in frame from base 1. Trimming costs V 2 bases and J 4 bases, and their ends lie 3 bases apart. The germline V gene specifies SGHVS as CDR1 and FNYEAQ as CDR2.